The 2 T cell receptor beta chains given below trace back to one sample, sequenced in a study of PD-L1 blockade in urothelial cancer. Profiling relied on immunoSEQ multiplex PCR, and the TCRdb table lists in-frame clones only, not all of them. The repertoire consists of roughly 47,000 clones, with around 79% occurring once and the leading ten covering less than 11%. The time point is: pretreatment peripheral blood. The sample was PBMCs, taken around atezolizumab (anti-PD-L1) treatment. The receptors originated from a man between 65 and 85 years old with urothelial cancer.

The chain employs TRBV5-1 and TRBJ1-1; D possibly corresponds to TRBD1 (6 bases). Per germline, CDR1 SGHRS and CDR2 YFSETQ. The CDR3 consists of 14 residues. The germline V and J ends were trimmed by 2 bases and 1 base, with 9 bases remaining between them. In DNA form, the CDR3 reads TGCGCCAGCAGCTTAGGGGGACCGAACACTGAAGCTTTCTTT. It codes for CASSLGGPNTEAFF.

The chain links TRBV28 to TRBJ2-7; 7 nucleotides match TRBD2. Germline loops: CDR1 MDHEN, CDR2 SYDVKM. The CDR3 sequence is 15 residues long. Trimming took 4 bases from V and 3 from J; bases not matched to a gene: 9. CDR3 amino acids: CASSSPPLALYEQYF. The CDR3 DNA reads TGTGCCAGCAGTTCCCCCCCACTAGCGCTCTACGAGCAGTACTTC.